Presented here are 28 T cell receptor beta chains from one specimen sequenced in a study of shared T cell receptors in the human thymus. Produced via immunoSEQ multiplex PCR; TCRdb's table is partial and in-frame only. In the table there are about 660,000 clones, 88% of which are singletons. These same data were also listed under a study on human thymus T cells.

The sample consisted of thymocytes. The receptors were sampled from a boy under three years old with a congenital heart defect.

The chain combines TRBV5-1 with TRBJ2-5; 9 positions match TRBD1. Germline V gene lookup returns CDR1 SGHRS and CDR2 YFSETQ. The CDR3 consists of 17 residues. The junction had 9 bases not matched to a gene; V was cut back by 0 bases and J by 3 bases. CDR3 sequence (DNA): TGCGCCAGCAGCTTGGGCCGCCCGGGACAGGGAAAAGAGACCCAGTACTTC. Amino acids: CASSLGRPGQGKETQYF.

The chain couples TRBV7-9 to TRBJ2-2, with D possibly matching TRBD2 (6 bases). V was pared by 3 bases and J by 4 bases, with 12 bases between. The CDR3 covers 15 residues. Per the germline V gene, CDR1 is SEHNR and CDR2 is FQNEAQ (reference sequence). The CDR3 nucleotides are TGTGCCAGCAGCTTGTGGAGGGCCGCCACCGGGGAGCTGTTTTTT. This sequence encodes CASSLWRAATGELFF.

The rearrangement uses TRBV19 and TRBJ2-1; the D gene is possibly TRBD2 (6 bases). V lost 5 bases and J lost 4, with 18 bases in between. The CDR3 is made up of 16 amino acids. Germline values: CDR1 LNHDA, CDR2 SQIVND (reference sequence). CDR3 residues: CASSALPGEGYNEQFF. CDR3 in DNA: TGTGCCAGTAGTGCCCTCCCGGGAGAGGGATACAATGAGCAGTTCTTC.

The count of this clone is one. V usage is TRBV6-5 and J usage is TRBJ2-2; 10 bases align to TRBD2. Germline V CDR1 and CDR2: MNHEY, SVGAGI. The length of the CDR3 is 16 residues. After removal of 4 bases from V and 4 bases from J, the junction contained 6 bases not matched to a gene. The chain's CDR3 is CASSFLLAGSTGELFF. Here the CDR3 DNA reads TGTGCCAGCAGTTTCCTACTAGCGGGATCCACCGGGGAGCTGTTTTTT.

The V gene is TRBV29-1, the J gene TRBJ2-1; 9 positions match TRBD1. There are 17 residues in the CDR3. The trim removed 6 bases at V and 9 bases at J, leaving 21 bases unmatched. Germline V CDR1 and CDR2: SQVTM, ANQGSEA. For the CDR3, the DNA is TGCAGCGTCCTCCCGGGACAGGGTAGAAAGCTAGTGGGTGAGCAGTTCTTC. It is translated as CSVLPGQGRKLVGEQFF.

The rearrangement uses TRBV11-2 and TRBJ2-7, with 14 positions matching TRBD2. The CDR3 is 17 residues long. Losses at the gene ends were 1 base for V and 3 bases for J; bases not matched to a gene: 5. Germline V lookup: CDR1 SGHAT, CDR2 FQNNGV. CDR3 bases: TGTGCCAGCAGCTTAGGGACTAGCGGGAGGTGGGTCTACGAGCAGTACTTC. Translating gives CASSLGTSGRWVYEQYF.

The rearrangement links TRBV15 to TRBJ2-1, with D perhaps TRBD1 (6 bases). Trimming cost V 1 base and J 3 bases, with 10 bases left between them. Looked up from germline, CDR1 is LNHNV and CDR2 is YYDKDF (reference sequence). The CDR3 length is 15 residues. CDR3 loop: CATSRVWTDYNEQFF. The CDR3 DNA is TGTGCCACCAGCAGAGTTTGGACAGACTACAATGAGCAGTTCTTC. Complete variable domain (other parts from reference TRBV15 and TRBJ2-1): DAMVIQNPRYQVTQFGKPVTLSCSQTLNHNVMYWYQQKSSQAPKLLFHYYDKDFNNEADTPDNFQSRRPNTSFCFLDIRSPGLGDTAMYLCATSRVWTDYNEQFFGPGTRLTVL.

V gene TRBV30 combines with J gene TRBJ1-5, with TRBD1 identical over 7 bases. This CDR3 is built from 15 residues. Trimming removed 1 base from V and 3 bases from J; junction bases left unmatched: 6. Germline V gives CDR1 GTSNPN, CDR2 SVGIG (reference sequence). CDR3 in amino acids: CAWSAMGTDNQPQHF. For the CDR3, the DNA is TGTGCCTGGAGTGCGATGGGGACAGACAATCAGCCCCAGCATTTT.

This chain connects TRBV6-1 to TRBJ2-7, with 7 bases that match TRBD1. This CDR3 has 15 amino acids. J lost 0 bases, V lost 0 bases, and 2 bases had no gene match. CDR1 MNHNS and CDR2 SASEGT come from the germline V gene. The CDR3 here is CASSEADRPSYEQYF. The CDR3 DNA sequence: TGTGCCAGCAGTGAAGCGGACAGGCCCTCCTACGAGCAGTACTTC.

The CDR3 loop reads CASSPYPIHFYGYTF. The CDR3 nucleotides read TGTGCCAGCAGCCCTTACCCTATTCACTTCTATGGCTACACCTTC. The rearrangement links TRBV14 to TRBJ1-2; D call uncertain. The CDR3 covers 15 residues. Trimming stripped 4 bases from V and 4 bases from J, with 16 bases between. Germline V gives CDR1 SGHDN, CDR2 FVKESK.

This chain joins TRBV7-8 and TRBJ2-7, with a tentative D call TRBD2 (6 bases). The germline CDR1 and CDR2 sequences are SGHVS and FQNEAQ. CDR3 size: 16 residues. Trimming removed 1 base from V and 3 bases from J, with 16 bases in between. CDR3 sequence: CASSLDVGGTNYEQYF. The CDR3 DNA reads as TGTGCCAGCAGCTTAGACGTAGGCGGGACGAACTACGAGCAGTACTTC.

This rearrangement joins TRBV6-4 to TRBJ2-7; 10 bases line up with TRBD2. Germline V CDR1 and CDR2: MRHNA, SNTAGT. V shed 3 bases, J shed 2 bases, and the junction held 4 bases outside the gene matches. The CDR3 sequence is 15 residues long. CDR3 sequence (DNA): TGTGCCAGCAGTGAATCAGCGGGAGGGCCCTACGAGCAGTACTTC. Protein product: CASSESAGGPYEQYF.

The J gene is TRBJ2-2, the V gene TRBV15; 10 nucleotides agree with TRBD2. The junction had 15 bases not matched to a gene; V was cut back by 5 bases and J by 6 bases. The germline CDR1 and CDR2 sequences are LNHNV and YYDKDF (reference sequence). CDR3 size: 18 residues. CDR3 nucleotides: TGTGCCACCAGCGGGGGGACAAAAGGACTAGCGGTTGCCGGGGAGCTGTTTTTT. Translating gives CATSGGTKGLAVAGELFF.

V usage is TRBV19 and J usage is TRBJ2-5; 12 nucleotides agree with TRBD1. The CDR3 spans 18 residues. V gave up 3 bases and J gave up 3 bases; unmatched junction bases: 11. Per the germline V gene, CDR1 is LNHDA and CDR2 is SQIVND (reference sequence). Here the CDR3 reads CASSMGQGADTDKETQYF. The CDR3 DNA is TGTGCCAGTAGTATGGGACAGGGGGCCGATACCGATAAAGAGACCCAGTACTTC.

The chain uses TRBV10-3 and TRBJ2-7; 10 nucleotides agree with TRBD1. Per the germline V gene, CDR1 is ENHRY and CDR2 is SYGVKD. This CDR3 is 14 amino acids long. V trimming: 8 bases; J trimming: 3 bases; junction bases outside the gene matches: 7. Here the CDR3 DNA reads TGTGCCATCGGCCCGCGGGACAGGGGCTACGAGCAGTACTTC. This encodes CAIGPRDRGYEQYF.

V usage is TRBV28 and J usage is TRBJ1-1; no reliable D call. The germline V gene has CDR1 MDHEN and CDR2 SYDVKM. The CDR3 runs to 16 residues. V was clipped by 3 bases and J by 3 bases, with 17 bases between them. DNA for the CDR3: TGTGCCAGCAGTTTTCTCTTCCGGTCCGGGGACACTGAAGCTTTCTTT. Protein sequence: CASSFLFRSGDTEAFF.

This chain joins TRBV6-1 and TRBJ2-7, with TRBD2 matching 14 bases. The germline V gene encodes CDR1 MNHNS and CDR2 SASEGT. The CDR3 contains 18 residues. V shed 1 base and J 0 bases; nucleotides not matched to a gene: 5. CDR3 coding DNA: TGTGCCAGCAGTGAAGAGGGACTAGCGGGAGCTCACTCCTACGAGCAGTACTTC. Residues: CASSEEGLAGAHSYEQYF.

V gene TRBV19 combines with J gene TRBJ2-1; D possibly corresponds to TRBD1 (5 bases). Germline V gene sequence: CDR1 LNHDA, CDR2 SQIVND (reference sequence). The CDR3 sequence is 16 residues long. Trimming pared 5 bases from V and 6 bases from J, leaving 20 bases between. The CDR3 loop is CASSPTDTSRANEQFF. In DNA form, the CDR3 reads TGTGCCAGTAGTCCTACTGACACGTCCAGGGCCAATGAGCAGTTCTTC. Filled out from reference TRBV19 and TRBJ2-1, the complete variable domain reads DGGITQSPKYLFRKEGQNVTLSCEQNLNHDAMYWYRQDPGQGLRLIYYSQIVNDFQKGDIAEGYSVSREKKESFPLTVTSAQKNPTAFYLCASSPTDTSRANEQFFGPGTRLTVL.

V gene TRBV28 combines with J gene TRBJ2-5; D gene uncertain. The CDR3 consists of 14 residues. Germline lookup yields CDR1 MDHEN and CDR2 SYDVKM. V was pared by 6 bases and J by 2 bases, with 13 bases between. The CDR3 DNA is TGTGCCAGCAGCTGCAGACAAGTTCAAGAGACCCAGTACTTC. Translating gives CASSCRQVQETQYF. Full variable domain (remainder filled in from reference TRBV28 and TRBJ2-5): DVKVTQSSRYLVKRTGEKVFLECVQDMDHENMFWYRQDPGLGLRLIYFSYDVKMKEKGDIPEGYSVSREKKERFSLILESASTNQTSMYLCASSCRQVQETQYFGPGTRLLVL.

In its sample, this clone was seen once. The chain carries TRBV28 and TRBJ2-3; 11 positions match TRBD2. Germline CDR1 and CDR2: MDHEN and SYDVKM. The CDR3 spans 14 residues. Germline trimming cut 5 bases from V and 5 bases from J; bases unmatched to any gene: 3. The CDR3 DNA reads TGTGCCAGCAGTGCCGGGACTAGCGGAGATACGCAGTATTTT. Residues: CASSAGTSGDTQYF.

The J gene is TRBJ2-6, the V gene TRBV10-3; D is unclear. Germline CDR1 and CDR2: ENHRY and SYGVKD. The CDR3 has 17 amino acids. V was pared by 0 bases and J by 0 bases, with 9 bases between. CDR3 nucleotides: TGTGCCATCAGTGAGTCGGCAGGTCGCTCTGGGGCCAACGTCCTGACTTTC. Its translation is CAISESAGRSGANVLTF.

This chain joins TRBV10-3 and TRBJ2-2, with D maybe TRBD2 (6 bases). V was pared by 0 bases and J by 3 bases, with 11 bases between. The germline CDR1 and CDR2 sequences are ENHRY and SYGVKD. The CDR3 consists of 16 residues. The CDR3 loop reads CAISESWRGDTGELFF. As DNA, the CDR3 is TGTGCCATCAGTGAGTCGTGGCGGGGAGACACCGGGGAGCTGTTTTTT.

The V gene is TRBV4-2, the J gene TRBJ2-7; 7 bases agree with TRBD2. The CDR3 is 15 amino acids. CDR1 LGHNA and CDR2 YNFKEQ come from the germline V gene. V was clipped by 4 bases and J by 3 bases; unmatched bases: 9. The CDR3 sequence is CASSLGTGGNYEQYF. CDR3 coding DNA: TGTGCCAGCAGCCTAGGGACGGGGGGAAACTACGAGCAGTACTTC.

The chain joins TRBV2 to TRBJ2-7; 7 bases map to TRBD1. CDR3 length: 15 residues. CDR1 is SNHLY, CDR2 FYNNEI, per germline. V was pared by 6 bases and J by 7 bases, with 15 bases of the junction left unmatched. CDR3 sequence (DNA): TGTGCCAGCAGGGCTACCGGGACAGTGGGGTGGGAGCAGTACTTC. This codes for CASRATGTVGWEQYF.

The V call is TRBV28, the J call TRBJ2-7, with a weak D call TRBD2 (6 bases). The CDR3 extends over 18 amino acids. Germline V gene data show CDR1 as MDHEN and CDR2 as SYDVKM. The germline V and J ends were trimmed by 6 bases and 3 bases, with 27 bases remaining between them. CDR3 region: CASSPPVRPGTRRYEQYF. DNA for the CDR3: TGTGCCAGCAGCCCCCCAGTACGACCCGGGACTCGCCGCTACGAGCAGTACTTC.

This clone occurred once. The V call is TRBV29-1, the J call TRBJ2-2, with D perhaps TRBD1 (6 bases). CDR3 length equals 13 residues. The germline gives CDR1 SQVTM, CDR2 ANQGSEA. V was shortened by 7 bases and J by 2 bases, with 11 bases between the two germline ends. The CDR3 coding sequence is TGCAGCGCTGAGGACAGAAACACCGGGGAGCTGTTTTTT. Protein: CSAEDRNTGELFF.

This chain joins TRBV15 and TRBJ2-7, with TRBD1 as a possible D gene (6 bases). V was pared by 5 bases and J by 2 bases, with 13 bases between. Per the germline V gene, CDR1 is LNHNV and CDR2 is YYDKDF (reference sequence). This CDR3 has 14 residues. CDR3 DNA: TGTGCCACCAGCCCAGGGGCTAGGACCTACGAGCAGTACTTC. As protein: CATSPGARTYEQYF. Filled out from reference TRBV15 and TRBJ2-7, the complete variable domain reads DAMVIQNPRYQVTQFGKPVTLSCSQTLNHNVMYWYQQKSSQAPKLLFHYYDKDFNNEADTPDNFQSRRPNTSFCFLDIRSPGLGDTAMYLCATSPGARTYEQYFGPGTRLTVT.

This clone was observed a few times. V is TRBV5-4 and J is TRBJ2-1; 7 bases match TRBD1. Looked up from germline, CDR1 is SGHNT and CDR2 is YYREEE (reference sequence). With 3 bases clipped from V and 6 bases from J, the junction kept 12 bases outside the gene matches. This CDR3 comprises 16 residues. The chain's CDR3 is CASSCPGGSGVNEQFF. The CDR3 region has the DNA TGTGCCAGCAGCTGTCCAGGGGGATCTGGGGTCAATGAGCAGTTCTTC.